This T cell receptor beta chain was recovered during a study of blood T cell repertoires in COVID-19. Across the study: The origin of the acute and convalescent COVID-19 samples was the United States, Italy and Spain. T cells, B-cell-depleted T cells, or PBMCs supplied cDNA or gDNA.

Germline assignment: CDR1 LNHDA and CDR2 SQIVND (reference sequence). The CDR3 length is 14 residues. With 4 bases clipped from V and 6 bases from J, the junction kept 6 bases outside the gene matches. As originally analysed: Estimated nucleated cell counts came from reference gene primer amplification. Sequencing used immunoSEQ multiplex PCR; TCRdb keeps in-frame clones, though not all of them. The V and J calls and clone size were taken over from that table, and D and trimming were inferred from the DNA. The sample lists over 200,000 clones, less than 90% occurring once. The source of this sequence is a woman over 75 with active or convalescent COVID-19. The chain recombines TRBV19 with TRBJ2-7; 10 bases match TRBD1. Sequencing was carried out using peripheral blood. The CDR3 here is CASSTGTGVGEQYF. DNA of the CDR3: TGTGCCAGTAGTACCGGGACAGGGGTGGGCGAGCAGTACTTC.